The 6 T cell receptor beta chains given below trace back to one sample, sequenced in a study of PD-1 blockade in classical Hodgkin lymphoma. Every patient was affected by relapse after autologous stem cell transplantation, while exposure to brentuximab vedotin was not uniform. Researchers pulled CD8+ T cells out of thawed PBMCs using magnetic negative selection. Produced via immunoSEQ multiplex PCR; TCRdb's table is partial and in-frame only. This sample has roughly 5,700 clones, with 65% to 85% found just once. The sequencing here drew on CD8+ T cells from blood, taken at baseline. These receptors all stem from a human donor with classical Hodgkin lymphoma.

CDR3 DNA: TGTGCCAGCAGTCCAACCCCGGAGAGAATAACGCAGTACTTC. This encodes CASSPTPERITQYF. V gene TRBV27 combines with J gene TRBJ2-5, with D unclear. CDR1 and CDR2 from the germline V gene are MNHEY and SMNVEV (reference sequence). V gave up 5 bases and J gave up 11 bases, with 21 bases separating them. This CDR3 has 14 residues.

This chain uses TRBV5-4 with TRBJ1-4; tentative D call: TRBD1 (6 bases). Germline V gives CDR1 SGHNT, CDR2 YYREEE (reference sequence). The V end was cut by 0 bases, the J end by 5 bases, with 14 bases between. This CDR3 has 16 amino acids. The DNA for the CDR3 is TGTGCCAGCAGCTTGGACCCAGGGGTCGCAAATGAAAAACTGTTTTTT. This gives the protein CASSLDPGVANEKLFF. Full variable domain (missing parts from reference TRBV5-4 and TRBJ1-4): ETGVTQSPTHLIKTRGQQVTLRCSSQSGHNTVSWYQQALGQGPQFIFQYYREEENGRGNFPPRFSGLQFPNYSSELNVNALELDDSALYLCASSLDPGVANEKLFFGSGTQLSVL.

The V gene is TRBV4-2, the J gene TRBJ1-2, with 7 bases identical to TRBD1. The CDR3 runs to 17 residues. Germline V gene lookup returns CDR1 LGHNA and CDR2 YNFKEQ. V dropped 0 bases and J dropped 4; count of bases not matched to a gene: 11. CDR3 sequence reads: CASSQDLGTGELYGYTF. The CDR3 region has the DNA TGTGCCAGCAGCCAAGATCTGGGAACAGGGGAACTCTATGGCTACACCTTC.

The CDR3 DNA sequence: TGCGCCAGCAGTGGTGGCACTAACTATGGCTACACCTTC. Translating it yields CASSGGTNYGYTF. The chain recombines TRBV4-1 with TRBJ1-2; no clear D. The CDR3 length is 13 residues. Per germline, CDR1 MGHRA and CDR2 YSYEKL. V was pared by 6 bases and J by 0 bases, with 8 bases between.

This rearrangement joins TRBV4-3 to TRBJ1-4, with D tentatively TRBD1 (5 bases). Germline lookup yields CDR1 LGHNA and CDR2 YSLEER. V lost 3 bases and J 5 bases, leaving 16 bases between the germline ends. CDR3 length equals 16 residues. The CDR3 region is CASSQWAGAGNEKLFF. CDR3 in DNA: TGCGCCAGCAGCCAGTGGGCCGGGGCAGGGAATGAAAAACTGTTTTTT.

This chain joins TRBV7-9 and TRBJ2-1, with D hard to call. This CDR3 contains 16 residues. CDR1 and CDR2 from the germline V gene are SEHNR and FQNEAQ (reference sequence). The V end lost 5 bases, the J end lost 3 bases, and 17 bases lay between the germline ends. This chain's CDR3 is CASSVTDQPLYNEQFF. Written as DNA, the CDR3 is TGTGCCAGCAGCGTGACGGATCAACCTCTCTACAATGAGCAGTTCTTC.